Following are 21 T cell receptor beta chains from one sample sequenced in a study of T cell responses to AZD1222 COVID-19 vaccine. TCRdb's copy holds only in-frame clones and misses some; the assay was immunoSEQ multiplex PCR. The table records some 150,000 clones, less than 95% of them present only once. The material was peripheral blood, obtained on day 0 of AZD1222 vaccination. These receptors were obtained from an adult in good health.

The chain combines TRBV6-2 or TRBV6-3 with TRBJ1-5; D is uncertain. Deletions cut 5 bases from V and 3 bases from J, with 5 bases between. Per germline, CDR1 MNHEY and CDR2 SVGEGT. The CDR3 loop spans 12 amino acids. The CDR3, as DNA: TGTGCCAGCAGTCGACTCAATCAGCCCCAGCATTTT. This codes for CASSRLNQPQHF.

The rearrangement joins TRBV6-5 to TRBJ1-5; no definite D call. V was clipped by 6 bases and J by 1 base, with 7 bases between them. The CDR3 covers 13 residues. The germline CDR1 and CDR2 sequences are MNHEY and SVGAGI. CDR3 nucleotide sequence: TGTGCCAGCAGGTCTCGAAGCAATCAGCCCCAGCATTTT. This codes for CASRSRSNQPQHF.

The chain recombines TRBV7-2 with TRBJ1-5; TRBD1 is a possible D gene (5 bases). Per the germline V gene, CDR1 is SGHTA and CDR2 is FQGNSA. This CDR3 has 15 amino acids. Trimming removed 4 bases at V and 3 bases at J, with 13 bases between. The CDR3 DNA reads TGTGCCAGCAGCTGGGCCGTGGGGGTCAATCAGCCCCAGCATTTT. This sequence encodes CASSWAVGVNQPQHF.

This chain uses TRBV5-5 with TRBJ2-2; TRBD1 is a possible D gene (6 bases). The CDR3 extends over 14 amino acids. Per the germline V gene, CDR1 is SGHKS and CDR2 is YYEKEE (reference sequence). V lost 4 bases and J 2 bases, leaving 9 bases between the germline ends. The CDR3 DNA reads as TGTGCCAGCAGCAGGGACATAAACACCGGGGAGCTGTTTTTT. Translating it yields CASSRDINTGELFF. The whole variable domain, remainder taken from reference TRBV5-5 and TRBJ2-2, is DAGVTQSPTHLIKTRGQQVTLRCSPISGHKSVSWYQQVLGQGPQFIFQYYEKEERGRGNFPDRFSARQFPNYSSELNVNALLLGDSALYLCASSRDINTGELFFGEGSRLTVL.

The CDR3 spells CASSPNPTANNSPLHF. The CDR3 bases are TGTGCCAGCTCTCCTAACCCGACAGCGAATAATTCACCCCTCCACTTT. This chain connects TRBV18 to TRBJ1-6; D is possibly TRBD1 (5 bases). Germline CDR1 reads KGHSH; CDR2 reads LQKENI. The CDR3 runs 16 residues. Trimming cost V 6 bases and J 5 bases, with 17 bases left between them.

The chain uses TRBV29-1 and TRBJ2-3; 10 bases line up with TRBD2. The V gene's germline CDR1 is SQVTM and CDR2 ANQGSEA. The ends lost 2 bases at V and 7 bases at J; junction bases unmatched: 18. The CDR3 runs to 18 residues. The chain's CDR3 is CSVESSGGVDLGINTQYF. The CDR3 DNA reads as TGCAGCGTTGAATCCAGCGGGGGGGTAGATCTAGGTATAAATACGCAGTATTTT.

The chain couples TRBV29-1 to TRBJ1-5; 7 bases fit TRBD1. The V gene's germline CDR1 is SQVTM and CDR2 ANQGSEA. The trim removed 5 bases at V and 4 bases at J, leaving 5 bases unmatched. The CDR3 totals 13 residues. The CDR3 DNA is TGCAGCGTTCGGGACAGCTGGAATCAGCCCCAGCATTTT. Its translation is CSVRDSWNQPQHF.

The chain employs TRBV13 and TRBJ2-7; 8 bases are a match to TRBD2. In germline, CDR1 is PRHDT, CDR2 FYEKMQ (reference sequence). J lost 0 bases, V lost 4 bases, and 5 bases had no gene match. CDR3 size: 15 residues. The DNA of the CDR3 is TGTGCCAGCAGCTCTACGGGACTAGTCTCCTACGAGCAGTACGTC. Its protein product is CASSSTGLVSYEQYV.

CDR3 DNA sequence: TGTGCCAGCAGTGGACTAATTGAGCAGTTCTTC. The encoded protein is CASSGLIEQFF. The chain has TRBV12-3 or TRBV12-4 and TRBJ2-1, with a weak D call TRBD2 (6 bases). V was shortened by 5 bases and J by 9 bases, with 8 bases between the two germline ends. The CDR3 length is 11 residues.

This clone was counted between two and nine times. The V and J genes are TRBV4-2 and TRBJ1-2, with D unclear. Germline V lookup: CDR1 LGHNA, CDR2 YNFKEQ. This CDR3 has 16 residues. V shed 0 bases and J shed 3 bases, with 14 bases lying between them. CDR3 sequence reads: CASSQDWFGGYYGYTF. CDR3 bases: TGTGCCAGCAGCCAAGATTGGTTTGGAGGCTACTATGGCTACACCTTC.

The V gene is TRBV19, the J gene TRBJ2-1, with TRBD2 matching over 7 bases. V gave up 1 base and J gave up 4 bases; unmatched junction bases: 7. The length of the CDR3 is 16 residues. The germline V gene has CDR1 LNHDA and CDR2 SQIVND (reference sequence). DNA of the CDR3: TGTGCCAGTAGTATAGGCTGGACTAGGGTTTACAATGAGCAGTTCTTC. It yields the protein CASSIGWTRVYNEQFF. The whole variable domain, remainder taken from reference TRBV19 and TRBJ2-1, is DGGITQSPKYLFRKEGQNVTLSCEQNLNHDAMYWYRQDPGQGLRLIYYSQIVNDFQKGDIAEGYSVSREKKESFPLTVTSAQKNPTAFYLCASSIGWTRVYNEQFFGPGTRLTVL.

The chain recombines TRBV7-9 with TRBJ2-5; D may be TRBD2 (7 bases). CDR3 size: 14 residues. Germline CDR1 reads SEHNR; CDR2 reads FQNEAQ (reference sequence). V lost 2 bases and J 5 bases, leaving 12 bases between the germline ends. CDR3 nucleotides: TGTGCCAGCAGCTTAACGAGGGGGGGTGAGACCCAGTACTTC. As protein: CASSLTRGGETQYF.

This clone occurred once. The rearrangement links TRBV7-2 to TRBJ1-1; D ambiguous. Between the trimmed V and J ends, which lost 5 bases and 0 bases, there was a span of 13 bases. This CDR3 spans 15 amino acids. Germline V gives CDR1 SGHTA, CDR2 FQGNSA. This CDR3 is CASSPSTSMNTEAFF. The CDR3 DNA reads as TGTGCCAGCAGCCCCTCCACAAGTATGAACACTGAAGCTTTCTTT.

V is TRBV20-1 and J is TRBJ2-1; no firm D call. Germline CDR1 is DFQATT and CDR2 is SNEGSKA (reference sequence). This CDR3 is 11 amino acids long. Trimming took off 6 bases at V and 2 bases at J, with 5 bases between the two ends. In DNA, the CDR3 is TGCAGTGCAGCCGCCTACAATGAGCAGTTCTTC. Translating it yields CSAAAYNEQFF.

V usage is TRBV7-9 and J usage is TRBJ1-1, with D tentatively TRBD1 (6 bases). Germline CDR1 and CDR2: SEHNR and FQNEAQ (reference sequence). The CDR3 contains 14 residues. The ends were cut back, 6 bases at V and 1 base at J, with 12 bases in the middle. The CDR3 region has the DNA TGTGCCAGCAGGAGCAAGACAGGGAACACTGAAGCTTTCTTT. Its protein is CASRSKTGNTEAFF.

The chain carries TRBV6-5 and TRBJ1-6; D remains unclear. Trimming left V 6 bases short and J 6 bases short, with 6 bases between. The CDR3 is made up of 12 amino acids. In germline, CDR1 is MNHEY, CDR2 SVGAGI. The CDR3 nucleotides read TGTGCCAGCAGAAAGGTTAATTCACCCCTCCACTTT. It yields the protein CASRKVNSPLHF.

The chain recombines TRBV6-5 with TRBJ1-6; a weak D match, TRBD1 (5 bases). V lost 0 bases and J 8 bases, leaving 14 bases between the germline ends. Germline CDR1 reads MNHEY; CDR2 reads SVGAGI. The CDR3 sequence is 16 residues long. The CDR3 is CASSYSMLGEDSPLHF. As DNA, the CDR3 is TGTGCCAGCAGTTACTCGATGTTGGGGGAGGATTCACCCCTCCACTTT.

V and J are TRBV5-1 and TRBJ1-5, with unresolved D. Germline CDR1 is SGHRS and CDR2 is YFSETQ. The V gene lost 3 bases and the J gene lost 7 bases, with 17 bases spanning the gap. The CDR3 runs 15 residues. CDR3 amino acids: CASSSTGGVGQPQHF. The CDR3 DNA sequence: TGCGCCAGCAGCTCCACGGGAGGCGTAGGACAGCCCCAGCATTTT.

The chain combines TRBV28 with TRBJ2-7; 7 nucleotides align to TRBD1. Germline CDR1 MDHEN, CDR2 SYDVKM. The CDR3 is 13 residues long. V was pared by 4 bases and J by 2 bases, with 2 bases of the junction left unmatched. The CDR3 loop is CASSSQGPYEQYV. The DNA for the CDR3 is TGTGCCAGCAGTTCACAGGGGCCCTACGAGCAGTACGTC.

The V call is TRBV7-8, the J call TRBJ1-5; no definite D call. V was shortened by 0 bases and J by 2 bases, with 11 bases between the two germline ends. This CDR3 region has 16 residues. The germline V gene has CDR1 SGHVS and CDR2 FQNEAQ. CDR3 DNA: TGTGCCAGCAGCTTAGCGCCGGTCGGGGGCAATCAGCCCCAGCATTTT. Its protein product is CASSLAPVGGNQPQHF.

This chain joins TRBV6-5 and TRBJ2-5, with TRBD1 matching over 8 bases. This CDR3 is 15 amino acids long. Per germline, CDR1 MNHEY and CDR2 SVGAGI. With V trimmed by 6 bases and J by 4 bases, 10 bases remained unmatched. CDR3 region: CASRRQGAPRETQYF. For the CDR3, the DNA is TGTGCCAGCAGACGTCAGGGGGCCCCCCGAGAGACCCAGTACTTC.